These T cell receptor beta chains were read from a single sample in a study of cytomegalovirus exposure and HLA in healthy donors. Profiling relied on immunoSEQ multiplex PCR, and the TCRdb table lists in-frame clones only, not all of them. The table includes approximately 140,000 clones, approximately 72% detected once. The sequenced sample was PBMCs. These TCRs come from a woman aged 60-70 years in good health and CMV-seronegative. The CDR3 runs from the conserved cysteine through the conserved F or W. A D gene is named only where the DNA matches it firmly. Not every row has a clone size; where given, it reads once, few, many or a size class.

>TRBD1|.|TRBJ2-3|TRBV5-6
CASSYTGGTDTQYF
TGTGCCAGCAGCTATACAGGGGGGACAGATACGCAGTATTTT
>TRBD1|.|TRBJ1-2|TRBV7-9
CASSPTGNDLNTF
TGTGCCAGCAGCCCGACAGGGAATGACCTTAACACCTTC
>.|.|TRBJ2-3|TRBV9
CASSVIGGNTDTQYF
TGTGCCAGCAGCGTAATCGGAGGGAACACAGATACGCAGTATTTT
>.|.|TRBJ2-5|TRBV7-7
CASSLTVGETQYF
TGTGCTAGCAGCTTGACAGTAGGGGAGACCCAGTACTTC
>.|.|TRBJ2-3|TRBV11-2
CASSSGGGPDTQYF
TGTGCCAGCAGCTCTGGGGGGGGGCCTGATACGCAGTATTTT
>TRBD1|.|TRBJ1-2|TRBV14
CASSHAGTGVKGYTF
TGTGCCAGCAGCCATGCCGGGACAGGGGTGAAGGGCTACACCTTC
>.|medium-sized|TRBJ1-3|TRBV19
CASSRGGTSSGNTIYF
TGTGCCAGTAGTAGGGGGGGCACAAGCTCTGGAAACACCATATATTTT
>.|.|TRBJ2-1|TRBV6-5
CASSNQPGYYNEQFF
TGTGCCAGCAGTAATCAACCGGGATACTACAATGAGCAGTTCTTC
>.|.|TRBJ1-2|TRBV7-9
CASSFSEYGYTF
TGTGCCAGCAGCTTTTCGGAGTATGGCTACACCTTC
>.|few|TRBJ1-2|TRBV7-9
CASSFGQNGYGYTF
TGTGCCAGCAGCTTTGGACAGAACGGCTATGGCTACACCTTC
>.|few|TRBJ2-5|TRBV28
CASIEATKETQYF
TGTGCCAGCATTGAGGCTACCAAAGAGACCCAGTACTTC
>TRBD1|few|TRBJ2-5|TRBV28
CASSRTGGDETQYF
TGTGCCAGCAGCAGGACAGGGGGCGATGAGACCCAGTACTTC
>.|.|TRBJ2-7|TRBV5-6
CASSPALYSYEQYF
TGTGCCAGCAGCCCTGCCCTCTACTCCTACGAGCAGTACTTC
>.|.|TRBJ2-5|TRBV4-1
CASSQSGRDLYQETQYF
TGCGCCAGTAGCCAGTCGGGGCGGGACCTGTACCAAGAGACCCAGTACTTC
>.|.|TRBJ2-5|TRBV4-1
CASSQEPVQETQYF
TGCGCCAGCAGCCAAGAGCCAGTGCAAGAGACCCAGTACTTC
>TRBD2|.|TRBJ2-3|TRBV19
CASSAQRGSTDTQYF
TGTGCCAGTAGTGCCCAGCGGGGCAGCACAGATACGCAGTATTTT
>.|.|TRBJ2-2|TRBV21-1
CASTRRAGELFF
.
>.|.|TRBJ2-5|TRBV9
CASSVQGGKETQYF
TGTGCCAGCAGCGTTCAGGGAGGCAAAGAGACCCAGTACTTC
>.|.|TRBJ2-1|TRBV7-3
CASSLGVEGGGYNEQFF
TGTGCCAGCAGCTTAGGGGTCGAGGGAGGGGGGTACAATGAGCAGTTCTTC
>TRBD2|.|TRBJ2-1|TRBV5-1
CASSLLAGGSSYNEQFF
TGCGCCAGCAGCTTGCTAGCGGGAGGTAGCTCCTACAATGAGCAGTTCTTC
>TRBD2|.|TRBJ2-7|TRBV7-9
CASSLRTSGSSYEQYF
TGTGCCAGCAGCCTTCGGACTAGCGGAAGCTCCTACGAGCAGTACTTC
>.|.|TRBJ2-7|TRBV27
CASSGALWSDRLDEQYF
TGTGCCAGCAGTGGGGCCCTTTGGTCCGACAGGCTGGACGAGCAGTACTTC
>.|.|TRBJ1-1|TRBV5-4
CASSLAGVGNTEAFF
TGTGCCAGCAGCTTGGCAGGGGTGGGGAACACTGAAGCTTTCTTT
>TRBD2|.|TRBJ2-1|TRBV19
CASSPLWTSGGDEQFF
TGTGCCAGTAGTCCCCTCTGGACTAGCGGGGGGGATGAGCAGTTCTTC
>TRBD1|.|TRBJ1-5|TRBV5-1
CASSLGSRDSSDQPQHF
TGCGCCAGCAGCTTGGGCTCCCGGGACAGTAGCGATCAGCCCCAGCATTTT
>TRBD2|.|TRBJ2-1|TRBV19
CASRRRLAGGSEQFF
TGTGCCAGTAGAAGGCGACTAGCGGGAGGGAGTGAGCAGTTCTTC
>TRBD2|few|TRBJ2-7|TRBV28
CASSLFGPSGAYEQYF
TGTGCCAGCAGTTTATTCGGGCCTAGCGGGGCCTACGAGCAGTACTTC
>.|.|TRBJ2-2|TRBV5-5
CASSASLVDTGELFF
TGTGCCAGCAGCGCCTCCCTAGTTGACACCGGGGAGCTGTTTTTT
>.|.|TRBJ2-7|TRBV15
CATSRAGSTVTLGNEQYF
TGTGCCACCAGCAGAGCCGGATCGACAGTAACCCTTGGGAACGAGCAGTACTTC
>.|.|TRBJ1-5|TRBV12-2
CASRGTFRGTGGQPQHF
TGTGCAAGTCGCGGAACCTTTAGGGGGACAGGGGGCCAGCCCCAGCATTTT
>.|.|TRBJ1-5|TRBV19
CASSMRGNQPQHF
TGTGCCAGTAGTATGCGGGGTAATCAGCCCCAGCATTTT
>.|.|TRBJ2-6|TRBV18
CASSPPSGANVLTF
TGTGCCAGCTCACCCCCTAGTGGGGCCAACGTCCTGACTTTC
>TRBD1|.|TRBJ2-7|TRBV5-8
CASRPGQRSSPDEQYF
TGTGCCAGCAGGCCGGGACAGCGATCATCGCCGGACGAGCAGTACTTC
>TRBD1|once|TRBJ2-5|TRBV11-3
CASSLGATGGQETQYF
TGTGCCAGCAGCTTAGGGGCGACAGGGGGCCAAGAGACCCAGTACTTC
>TRBD1|.|TRBJ1-1|TRBV29-1
CSVRQGPTEAFF
TGCAGCGTCAGACAGGGACCCACTGAAGCTTTCTTT
>.|few|TRBJ2-5|TRBV5-6
CASSLVWRVGETQYF
TGTGCCAGCAGCTTGGTCTGGCGGGTGGGGGAGACCCAGTACTTC
>.|.|TRBJ2-7|TRBV19
CATGTYEQYF
TGTGCCACCGGGACCTACGAGCAGTACTTC
>.|once|TRBJ2-1|TRBV6-5
CASSPRADSYNEQFF
TGTGCCAGCAGCCCCAGGGCCGACAGCTACAATGAGCAGTTCTTC
>.|few|TRBJ2-1|TRBV29-1
CSVEPDRLNEQFF
TGCAGCGTTGAGCCGGACAGACTCAATGAGCAGTTCTTC
>TRBD1|.|TRBJ2-1|TRBV7-6
CASSLGRPGHRGVEQFF
TGTGCCAGCAGCTTAGGGCGGCCGGGACACAGGGGGGTTGAGCAGTTCTTC
>.|.|TRBJ2-5|TRBV6-1
CASSARGAAQYF
TGTGCCAGCAGTGCCCGCGGAGCGGCCCAGTACTTC
>.|few|TRBJ1-3|TRBV18
CASSPLGQLISGNTIYF
TGTGCCAGCTCACCTCTAGGACAGTTGATATCTGGAAACACCATATATTTT
>.|.|TRBJ2-5|TRBV4-2
CASSQDGGTQYF
TGTGCCAGCAGCCAAGACGGGGGGACCCAGTACTTC
>TRBD1|.|TRBJ1-1|TRBV10-3
CAISGTGERAEAFF
TGTGCCATCAGTGGGACAGGGGAGAGGGCTGAAGCTTTCTTT
>TRBD1|.|TRBJ2-3|TRBV7-2
CASSLNRGRADTQYF
TGTGCCAGCAGCTTAAACAGGGGGCGAGCAGATACGCAGTATTTT
>TRBD2|.|TRBJ2-7|TRBV7-8
CASRMLAGVVTSYEQYF
TGTGCCAGCAGGATGCTAGCGGGAGTAGTGACCTCCTACGAGCAGTACTTC
>TRBD2|few|TRBJ2-5|TRBV7-9
CASSPPGRGGRETQYF
TGTGCCAGCAGCCCGCCCGGTCGGGGGGGCCGGGAGACCCAGTACTTC